This T cell receptor beta chain was found in a study of T cells after yellow fever vaccination. Overall study context: It was SMART-Seq v4 Ultra Low Input that prepared the fractions with low cell numbers.

Study-wide results and caveats: By day 5 rather than day 15, the secondary response had peaked, though it was weaker.

This clonotype turned up a few times. No antigen is known for it. The junction and the germline gene differ at one end; a read error may be behind it. TCRdb used MiXCR to reprocess the 5' RACE reads, holding one entry per CDR3 protein. The table records 550,000 or so distinct CDR3 sequences, about 19% of them present only once. Germline loops: CDR1 LNHDA, CDR2 SQIVND (reference sequence). The CDR3 spans 13 residues. The material was PBMCs, obtained 15 days after the yellow fever booster vaccination. The receptor comes from a man between 25 and 39 years old who received the YFV17D yellow fever vaccine. The chain employs TRBV19 and TRBJ2-7; D tentatively fits TRBD1 or TRBD2 (6 bases each). DNA for the CDR3: TGTGCCAGTAGTATCAGACAGGACTACGCGCAGTACTTC. As protein: CASSIRQDYAQYF.